This is a list of T cell receptor beta chains from one sample in a study of PD-L1 blockade in urothelial cancer. The protocol was immunoSEQ multiplex PCR, while the TCRdb copy is restricted to in-frame clones and leaves out a portion. The profile covers tens of thousands of clones, with around 87% appearing a single time and less than 2% taken by the ten largest. Source: PBMCs, taken around atezolizumab (anti-PD-L1) treatment. These receptors all stem from a man aged 50 or older with urothelial cancer. CDR3s include the opening cysteine and the closing phenylalanine or tryptophan. A D gene is named only where the DNA matches it firmly. Only part of the rows carry a size: once, few, many, or a class if the clone is expanded.

TRBV12-5	once	TRBD1	12	TRBJ1-5	CASKQGRQPQHF	TGTGCTAGTAAACAGGGGAGACAGCCCCAGCATTTT
TRBV7-2	NA	NA	18	TRBJ1-6	CASSFPRDSSSYNSPLHF	TGTGCCAGCAGCTTTCCCCGGGACTCCAGCTCCTATAATTCACCCCTCCACTTT
TRBV6-6	NA	TRBD2	16	TRBJ2-2	CASRMTSGEGTGELFF	TGTGCCAGCAGGATGACTAGCGGGGAAGGCACCGGGGAGCTGTTTTTT
TRBV18	NA	TRBD2	17	TRBJ2-2	CASLPGREYANTGELFF	TGTGCCAGCCTTCCCGGGAGGGAGTACGCGAACACCGGGGAGCTGTTTTTT
TRBV6-6	once	NA	12	TRBJ1-2	CASSTSEGGYTF	TGTGCCAGTTCAACTTCGGAGGGTGGCTACACCTTC
TRBV19	NA	NA	15	TRBJ2-1	CASSTPGIFGNEQFF	TGTGCCAGTAGTACGCCAGGGATTTTTGGGAATGAGCAGTTCTTC
TRBV5-5	NA	NA	16	TRBJ2-7	CASSRLPTVSLDEQYF	TGTGCCAGCAGCCGACTGCCGACGGTTTCCCTGGACGAGCAGTACTTC
TRBV2	NA	NA	16	TRBJ2-1	CASSSSPGTGYNEQFF	TGTGCCAGCAGTTCAAGTCCCGGGACTGGCTACAATGAGCAGTTCTTC
TRBV29-1	NA	NA	14	TRBJ2-1	CSASPGLHNNEQFF	TGCAGCGCCTCACCGGGACTCCATAACAATGAGCAGTTCTTC
TRBV9	NA	TRBD2	14	TRBJ2-7	CASSVVAGASEQYF	TGTGCCAGCAGCGTAGTAGCGGGAGCTTCCGAGCAGTACTTC
TRBV25-1	NA	NA	15	TRBJ2-1	CASSARDTSYNEQFF	TGTGCCAGCAGTGCCCGGGACACCTCCTACAATGAGCAGTTCTTC
TRBV5-1	NA	TRBD2	15	TRBJ2-1	CASSPRSGGPFKQFF	TGCGCCAGCAGCCCCCGGTCGGGAGGGCCTTTTAAGCAGTTCTTC
TRBV6-6	NA	NA	16	TRBJ2-3	CASRNDRLSSTDTQYF	TGTGCCAGCAGAAATGACAGGCTTTCTAGCACAGATACGCAGTATTTT
TRBV15	NA	TRBD2	17	TRBJ2-3	CATSRSRLAGNTDTQYF	TGTGCCACCAGCAGATCCCGACTAGCGGGGAATACAGATACGCAGTATTTT
TRBV30	few	NA	13	TRBJ1-1	CAWSGGGTGEAFF	TGTGCCTGGAGTGGTGGAGGGACGGGTGAAGCTTTCTTT
TRBV6-5	NA	NA	13	TRBJ2-1	CASRTDRKNEQFF	TGTGCCAGCAGGACGGACAGAAAGAATGAGCAGTTCTTC
TRBV5-5	NA	TRBD1	15	TRBJ1-3	CASRTGPSSGNTIYF	TGTGCCTCAAGGACAGGCCCTTCCTCTGGAAACACCATATATTTT
TRBV27	NA	NA	14	TRBJ2-7	CASSFSPLTYEQYF	TGTGCCAGCAGTTTCTCCCCCCTTACCTACGAGCAGTACTTC
TRBV18	NA	NA	17	TRBJ1-5	CASSPLATRVSNQPQHF	TGTGCCAGCTCACCACTTGCTACCAGGGTTAGCAATCAGCCCCAGCATTTT
TRBV10-2	NA	NA	14	TRBJ1-2	CASSESRSPSGYTF	TGCGCCAGCAGTGAGTCTCGGTCCCCCTCTGGCTACACCTTC
TRBV5-6	once	NA	14	TRBJ2-2	CASSPDWNTGELFF	TGTGCCAGCAGCCCGGACTGGAACACCGGGGAGCTGTTTTTT
TRBV7-2	NA	TRBD1	14	TRBJ1-2	CASSHGPGGGGYTF	TGTGCCAGCAGCCATGGGCCAGGGGGAGGCGGCTACACCTTC
TRBV6-5	NA	NA	12	TRBJ1-5	CASSDRDQPQHF	TGTGCCAGCAGTGACAGAGATCAGCCCCAGCATTTT
TRBV19	NA	TRBD1	16	TRBJ2-2	CASSIGRDRVTGELFF	TGTGCCAGTAGTATAGGAAGGGACAGGGTCACCGGGGAGCTGTTTTTT
TRBV11-3	NA	NA	15	TRBJ2-2	CASSPRGGTTGELFF	TGTGCCAGCAGCCCACGGGGCGGGACCACCGGGGAGCTGTTTTTT
TRBV27	NA	TRBD1	14	TRBJ1-1	CASHLTGANTEAFF	TGTGCCAGTCACCTGACAGGGGCCAACACTGAAGCTTTCTTT
TRBV14	NA	NA	15	TRBJ2-6	CASSLGGSGANVLTF	TGTGCCAGCAGCCTGGGGGGCTCTGGGGCCAACGTCCTGACTTTC
TRBV18	NA	NA	13	TRBJ1-1	CASSPRVDTEAFF	TGTGCCAGCTCACCACGAGTAGACACTGAAGCTTTCTTT
TRBV12-5	NA	TRBD2	13	TRBJ2-7	CASGLGGGYEQYF	TGTGCTAGTGGCCTGGGGGGGGGTTACGAGCAGTACTTC
TRBV7-3	NA	TRBD2	17	TRBJ2-3	CASSLLGSGGPADTQYF	TGTGCCAGCAGCCTGCTGGGTAGCGGGGGCCCGGCAGATACGCAGTATTTT
TRBV4-2	NA	NA	17	TRBJ1-4	CASSQQEGIPTNEKLFF	TGTGCCAGCAGCCAACAGGAGGGTATTCCAACTAATGAAAAACTGTTTTTT
TRBV15	few	TRBD1	16	TRBJ2-5	CATSVHRGAGQETQYF	TGTGCCACCAGCGTCCACAGGGGGGCAGGCCAAGAGACCCAGTACTTC
TRBV25-1	NA	NA	16	TRBJ2-5	CASSLATSRSGETQYF	TGTGCCAGCAGCTTGGCAACTAGCAGATCGGGCGAGACCCAGTACTTC
TRBV19	NA	NA	13	TRBJ2-2	CASRPDIPGELFF	TGTGCCAGTAGGCCCGACATCCCCGGGGAGCTGTTTTTT
TRBV30	NA	TRBD2	19	TRBJ2-1	CAWSVWVLASGRAWNEQFF	TGTGCCTGGAGTGTATGGGTGTTGGCTAGCGGGAGGGCCTGGAATGAGCAGTTCTTC
TRBV15	NA	TRBD2	12	TRBJ2-1	CATSRDREGRFF	TGTGCCACCAGCAGAGATAGGGAGGGTCGGTTCTTC
TRBV18	NA	NA	14	TRBJ1-5	CASSMDSPNQPQHF	TGTGCCAGCTCTATGGACAGTCCAAATCAGCCCCAGCATTTT
TRBV9	NA	NA	16	TRBJ1-3	CASSASPRFGLDTIYF	TGTGCCAGCAGCGCCTCACCCCGTTTCGGGTTAGACACCATATATTTT
TRBV18	NA	NA	14	TRBJ2-5	CASSPVGVQETQYF	TGTGCCAGCTCACCGGTCGGAGTCCAAGAGACCCAGTACTTC
TRBV14	NA	NA	13	TRBJ1-1	CASSQLGPGGAFF	TGTGCCAGCAGCCAATTAGGTCCAGGAGGGGCTTTCTTT
TRBV5-1	NA	TRBD2	16	TRBJ2-3	CASSSSPSGGAGTQYF	TGCGCCAGCAGCTCTTCGCCTAGCGGGGGGGCAGGGACGCAGTATTTT
TRBV9	NA	TRBD1	17	TRBJ2-2	CASSPRTGETLAWELFF	TGTGCCAGCAGCCCCCGGACAGGGGAGACTCTAGCCTGGGAGCTGTTTTTT
TRBV4-2	NA	TRBD1	17	TRBJ1-2	CASSQVGTGSQTYGYTF	TGTGCCAGCAGCCAAGTCGGGACAGGGTCGCAGACCTATGGCTACACCTTC
TRBV11-3	NA	NA	15	TRBJ2-2	CASSLDLRDTGELFF	TGTGCCAGCAGCTTAGATCTGCGGGACACCGGGGAGCTGTTTTTT
TRBV7-6	NA	NA	16	TRBJ1-3	CASSLGRPSSGNTIYF	TGTGCCAGCAGCTTAGGCAGGCCTTCCTCTGGAAACACCATATATTTT
TRBV10-3	once	TRBD2	17	TRBJ2-3	CAIRKRERDRDTDTQYF	TGTGCCATCAGGAAGCGGGAGCGTGATAGGGACACAGATACGCAGTATTTT
TRBV7-2	once	TRBD1	17	TRBJ1-5	CASQDKGGALNIQPQHF	TGTGCCAGCCAGGACAAAGGGGGCGCGTTGAATATCCAGCCCCAGCATTTT
TRBV29-1	NA	NA	12	TRBJ2-3	CSHSANTDTQYF	TGCAGCCACAGTGCGAACACAGATACGCAGTATTTT
TRBV11-2	NA	TRBD1	14	TRBJ1-2	CASSFGTVNYGYTF	TGTGCCAGCAGCTTCGGGACAGTTAACTATGGCTACACCTTC
TRBV7-9	NA	TRBD2	15	TRBJ2-7	CASSPPRGSSYEQYF	TGTGCCAGCAGCCCGCCGCGGGGGAGCTCCTACGAGCAGTACTTC
TRBV5-8	NA	TRBD2	16	TRBJ2-1	CASSVGTSGSSDEQFF	TGTGCCAGCAGCGTTGGGACTAGCGGGAGTAGCGATGAGCAGTTCTTC
TRBV30	NA	TRBD2	16	TRBJ2-2	CAWSVPALAGWEKLFF	TGTGCCTGGAGTGTACCCGCACTAGCGGGGTGGGAGAAGCTGTTTTTT
TRBV11-2	once	TRBD1	17	TRBJ2-7	CASSLVVDRVSPYEQYF	TGTGCCAGCAGCTTAGTTGTGGACAGGGTTTCCCCCTACGAGCAGTACTTC
TRBV6-5	NA	TRBD1	13	TRBJ1-2	CASRETGGVGYTF	TGTGCCAGCAGAGAAACAGGGGGCGTTGGCTACACCTTC
TRBV5-6	NA	NA	16	TRBJ1-2	CASLLERVGVNYGYTF	TGTGCCAGCCTTCTGGAGCGGGTGGGGGTTAACTATGGCTACACCTTC
TRBV29-1	NA	TRBD1	11	TRBJ1-4	CSVDSRGGLFF	TGCAGCGTTGACTCCAGAGGGGGCCTGTTTTTT
TRBV5-4	NA	TRBD2	18	TRBJ2-1	CASSLYGSGRVKHNEQFF	TGTGCCAGCAGCTTGTATGGTAGCGGGAGGGTTAAACACAATGAGCAGTTCTTC
TRBV6-1	NA	TRBD1	17	TRBJ1-5	CASSEFAGGQGNQPQHF	TGTGCCAGCAGTGAGTTTGCAGGGGGTCAGGGCAATCAGCCCCAGCATTTT
TRBV29-1	NA	NA	13	TRBJ1-5	CSVQGSINQPQHF	TGCAGCGTTCAGGGTTCTATAAATCAGCCCCAGCATTTT
TRBV5-1	NA	TRBD1	16	TRBJ1-1	CASSLGGTGVGTEAFF	TGCGCCAGCAGCCTCGGGGGGACAGGGGTGGGCACTGAAGCTTTCTTT